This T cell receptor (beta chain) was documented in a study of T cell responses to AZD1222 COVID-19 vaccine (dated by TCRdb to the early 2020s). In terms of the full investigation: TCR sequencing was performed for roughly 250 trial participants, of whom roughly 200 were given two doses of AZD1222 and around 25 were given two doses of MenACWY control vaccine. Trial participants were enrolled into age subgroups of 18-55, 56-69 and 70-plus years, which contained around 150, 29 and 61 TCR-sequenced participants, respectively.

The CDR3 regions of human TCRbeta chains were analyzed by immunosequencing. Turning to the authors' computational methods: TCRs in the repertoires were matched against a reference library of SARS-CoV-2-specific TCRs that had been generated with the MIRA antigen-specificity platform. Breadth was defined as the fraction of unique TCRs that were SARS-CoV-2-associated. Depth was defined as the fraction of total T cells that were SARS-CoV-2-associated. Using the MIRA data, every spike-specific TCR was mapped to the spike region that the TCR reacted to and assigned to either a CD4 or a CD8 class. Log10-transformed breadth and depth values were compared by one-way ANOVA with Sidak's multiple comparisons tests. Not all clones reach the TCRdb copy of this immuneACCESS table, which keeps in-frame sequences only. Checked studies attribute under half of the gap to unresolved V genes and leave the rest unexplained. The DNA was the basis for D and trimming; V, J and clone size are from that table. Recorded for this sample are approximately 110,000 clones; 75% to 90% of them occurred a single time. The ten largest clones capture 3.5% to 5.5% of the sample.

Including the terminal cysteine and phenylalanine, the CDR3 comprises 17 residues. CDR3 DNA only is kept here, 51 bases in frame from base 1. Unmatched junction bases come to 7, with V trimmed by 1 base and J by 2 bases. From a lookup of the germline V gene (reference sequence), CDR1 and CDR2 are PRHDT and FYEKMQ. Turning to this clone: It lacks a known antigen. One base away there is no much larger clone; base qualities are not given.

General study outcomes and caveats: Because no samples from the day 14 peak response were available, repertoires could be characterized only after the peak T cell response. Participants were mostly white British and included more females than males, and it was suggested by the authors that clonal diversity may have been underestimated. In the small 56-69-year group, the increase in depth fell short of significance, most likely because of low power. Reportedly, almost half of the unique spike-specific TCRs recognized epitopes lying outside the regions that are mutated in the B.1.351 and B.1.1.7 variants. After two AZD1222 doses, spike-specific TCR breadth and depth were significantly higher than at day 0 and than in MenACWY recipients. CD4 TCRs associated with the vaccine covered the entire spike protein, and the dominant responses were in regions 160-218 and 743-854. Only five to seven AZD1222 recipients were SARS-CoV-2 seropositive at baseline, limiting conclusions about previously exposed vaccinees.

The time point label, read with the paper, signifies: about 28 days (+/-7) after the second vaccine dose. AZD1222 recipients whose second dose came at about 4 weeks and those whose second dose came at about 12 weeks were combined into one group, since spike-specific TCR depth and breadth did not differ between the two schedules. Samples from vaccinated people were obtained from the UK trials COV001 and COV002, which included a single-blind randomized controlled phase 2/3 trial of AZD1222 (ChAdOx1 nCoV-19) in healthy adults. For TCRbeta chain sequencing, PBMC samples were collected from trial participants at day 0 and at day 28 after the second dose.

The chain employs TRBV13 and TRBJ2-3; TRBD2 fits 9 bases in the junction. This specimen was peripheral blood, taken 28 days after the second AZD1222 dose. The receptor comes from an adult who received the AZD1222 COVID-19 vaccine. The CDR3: CASSLDGSGGPTDTQYF. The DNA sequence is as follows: TGTGCCAGCAGCTTAGATGGTAGCGGGGGACCCACAGATACGCAGTATTTT. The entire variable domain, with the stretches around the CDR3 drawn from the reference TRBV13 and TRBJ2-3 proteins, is AAGVIQSPRHLIKEKRETATLKCYPIPRHDTVYWYQQGPGQDPQFLISFYEKMQSDKGSIPDRFSAQQFSDYHSELNMSSLELGDSALYFCASSLDGSGGPTDTQYFGPGTRLTVL.